The entry below describes one T cell receptor beta chain. Its antigen is unidentified. The V end lost 4 bases, the J end lost 1 base, and 6 bases lay between the germline ends. The CDR3 contains 12 residues. CDR1 is SGHRS and CDR2 is YFSETQ in the germline V gene. These data come from a study of human versus mouse CDR3 diversity and MHC coevolution. Turning to the study itself: Between roughly 5.5 x 10^6 and 1.6 x 10^7 valid reads came from each sample.

Study-wide results and limits: Among all groups, two of three human donors showed least clonal inequality. By iCHAO1, human TCR beta clonotypes numbered roughly 1.7 million, the most.

Naive CD4 T cells were sorted as CD45RO-negative, CD62L-positive. The data were produced by immunoSEQ multiplex PCR, yet TCRdb's version contains in-frame clones alone and is incomplete. Seen here are tens of thousands of clones, roughly 93% observed once, and the top ten hold 18%. The V and J genes are TRBV5-1 and TRBJ2-7; the D is unclear. The specimen sequenced was naive CD4+ T cells from blood. Subset here: CD45RO-negative CD62L-positive naive CD4 T cells. This TCR was recovered from a person aged 55 to 75 in good health. DNA of the CDR3: TGCGCCAGCAGCGTCAATTCCTACGAGCAGTACTTC. Translation gives CASSVNSYEQYF.